Presented here are 10 T cell receptor beta chains from one specimen sequenced in a study of CD8 T cells in ankylosing spondylitis. TCRdb used MiXCR to reprocess the 5' RACE reads, holding one entry per CDR3 protein. Of about 140,000 distinct CDR3 sequences listed, 7% to 10% are singletons. Sequencing was performed on synovial fluid, either unsorted or a sorted T cell fraction (not recorded which). The receptors here all came from a male donor with ankylosing spondylitis.

This clonotype occurred a few times. The CDR3 region is CASSEGADTQYF. DNA for the CDR3: TGTGCCAGCAGCGAAGGGGCGGATACGCAGTATTTT. This rearrangement joins TRBV7-9 to TRBJ2-3, with a weak D call TRBD1 (5 bases). Trimming pared 5 bases from V and 6 bases from J, leaving 9 bases between. This CDR3 has 12 amino acids. Germline CDR1 reads SEHNR; CDR2 reads FQNEAQ (reference sequence).

The chain recombines TRBV7-2 with TRBJ1-1; no reliable D call. The germline gives CDR1 SGHTA, CDR2 FQGNSA. This CDR3 has 14 amino acids. V lost 5 bases to trimming and J lost 0 bases, with 10 bases between them. The CDR3, as DNA: TGTGCCAGCAGCCTCAGCCCCCTGAACACTGAAGCTTTCTTT. Amino acids: CASSLSPLNTEAFF.

The V and J genes are TRBV5-7 and TRBJ1-2, with D maybe TRBD1 (5 bases). TRBV5-7 is an open reading frame, and its role is uncertain. The germline V and J ends were trimmed by 9 bases and 5 bases, with 14 bases remaining between them. The CDR3 sequence is 12 residues long. CDR3 amino acids: CAMGPGGYGYTF. CDR3 in DNA: TGTGCCATGGGCCCCGGGGGGTATGGCTACACCTTC.

V usage is TRBV5-1 and J usage is TRBJ1-1; 8 bases agree with TRBD1. Germline V gives CDR1 SGHRS, CDR2 YFSETQ. The V and J ends lost 4 bases and 5 bases, in that order; junction bases with no gene match: 7. The CDR3 has 14 amino acids. The CDR3 is CASSTGQGETEAFF. The CDR3 bases are TGCGCCAGCAGCACAGGACAGGGCGAAACTGAAGCTTTCTTT.

Ten or more counts support this clonotype. The V call is TRBV29-1, the J call TRBJ2-7; D is possibly TRBD2 (5 bases). The CDR3 consists of 14 residues. The germline V and J ends were trimmed by 7 bases and 4 bases, with 20 bases remaining between them. Germline V gene lookup returns CDR1 SQVTM and CDR2 ANQGSEA. The CDR3 region has the DNA TGCAGCGCCCGGGGTGGCGACGGAAAGTACGAGCAGTACTTC. Its protein product is CSARGGDGKYEQYF.

This clonotype showed up just a few times. The V gene is TRBV6-2 or TRBV6-3, the J gene TRBJ1-1; no firm D call. The germline V gene encodes CDR1 MNHEY and CDR2 SVGEGT. Trimming removed 2 bases from V and 8 bases from J, with 9 bases in between. The CDR3 totals 12 residues. Written as DNA, the CDR3 is TGTGCCAGCAGTTACACCAACAGAGAAGCTTTCTTT. Its protein is CASSYTNREAFF.

This clonotype was recorded many times. The rearrangement links TRBV12-3 or TRBV12-4 to TRBJ1-1; D is unresolved. Trimming removed 7 bases at V and 6 bases at J, with 9 bases between. The CDR3 is 11 amino acids. In DNA form, the CDR3 reads TGTGCCAGCACCGGAAGGGCTGAAGCTTTCTTT. Its translation: CASTGRAEAFF.

This clonotype was seen many times. This chain uses TRBV5-1 with TRBJ1-6; 10 bases fit TRBD1. J was trimmed by 8 bases and V by 4 bases; bases with no gene match: 3. The CDR3 totals 14 residues. Germline values: CDR1 SGHRS, CDR2 YFSETQ. This CDR3 is CASSGGQGYSPLHF. The DNA for the CDR3 is TGCGCCAGCAGCGGGGGACAGGGGTATTCACCCCTCCACTTT.

The rearrangement uses TRBV6-2 or TRBV6-3 and TRBJ2-1; 8 bases agree with TRBD1. The CDR3 is 15 residues long. Germline V lookup: CDR1 MNHEY, CDR2 SVGEGT. Unmatched junction bases numbered 3, after V lost 5 bases and J lost 0 bases. The CDR3 loop is CASSDGQGSYNEQFF. In nucleotides, the CDR3 is TGTGCCAGCAGTGACGGACAGGGCTCCTACAATGAGCAGTTCTTC.

This clonotype was detected many times. This chain links TRBV5-6 with TRBJ2-2, with D perhaps matching TRBD2 (5 bases). This CDR3 is built from 14 residues. Trimming stripped 8 bases from V and 7 bases from J, with 18 bases between. CDR1 SGHDT and CDR2 YYEEEE come from the germline V gene. CDR3 residues: CASRQLTRGGELFF. The CDR3 region has the DNA TGTGCCAGTCGCCAACTAACACGGGGCGGGGAGCTGTTTTTT.